This entry is about one T cell receptor (beta chain). These data come from a study of CD8 T cells in Susac syndrome. A quantity of roughly 0.5 to 1 ug RNA underwent reverse transcription using random hexamers. Each CDR3 protein gets one entry after TCRdb re-called the immunoSEQ multiplex PCR reads with MiXCR. The sample lists under 200,000 distinct CDR3 sequences, roughly 90% occurring once. The TCR comes from a human donor with Susac syndrome. The sample was CD4+ T cells from PBMCs.

The CDR3 region has the DNA TGTGCCAGCAGCCAAGCTGGGGGGCACAGCAATCAGCCCCAGCATTTT. Its translation: CASSQAGGHSNQPQHF. V usage is TRBV3-1 and J usage is TRBJ1-5; weak D call: TRBD1 (6 bases). V was trimmed by 1 base and J by 1 base, leaving 11 bases between them. Germline V gene data show CDR1 as LGHDT and CDR2 as YNNKEL (reference sequence). This CDR3 comprises 16 residues.